This T cell receptor beta chain appears in the sequencing data of a study of cytomegalovirus exposure and HLA in healthy donors. Germline values: CDR1 MNHEY, CDR2 SVGAGI. Trimming removed 0 bases at V and 11 bases at J, with 8 bases between. This CDR3 is built from 12 residues. The PCR was carried out with 60 Vbeta primers and 13 Jbeta primers. Sequenced by immunoSEQ multiplex PCR; TCRdb stores in-frame clones only, minus some. The data contain approximately 220,000 clones, roughly 80% of them singletons. Sample: PBMCs. This TCR was sampled from a girl aged 2 to 9 in good health and CMV-seronegative. The J gene is TRBJ2-1, the V gene TRBV6-5; perhaps TRBD2 as D (5 bases). The CDR3 sequence is CASSYSGEQQFF. The CDR3 nucleotides read TGTGCCAGCAGTTACTCGGGAGAGCAGCAGTTCTTC.